The rows below give T cell receptor beta chains drawn from one sample of a study of naive and memory T cell subsets. TCRdb used MiXCR to reprocess the UMI-ligation and nested PCR reads, holding one entry per CDR3 protein. The data show around 29,000 distinct CDR3 sequences, 15% to 20% seen once. The specimen sequenced was effector memory CD4+ T cells from blood. These receptors all stem from a human donor in good health. CDR3s include the opening cysteine and the closing phenylalanine or tryptophan. The order of the fields is J gene, D gene, clone size, V gene, CDR3 DNA, CDR3 protein. A D gene is named only where the DNA matches it firmly. Expanded clones are given a class, and other clones once, few, many or no size at all.

J: TRBJ2-3; D: TRBD1; size: many; V: TRBV9; DNA: TGTGCCAGCAGCCCCCGGGACAGGGGGCGAGATACGCAGTATTTT; CDR3: CASSPRDRGRDTQYF
J: TRBJ2-1; D: NA; size: few; V: TRBV5-4; DNA: TGTGCCAGCAGCCGAGGAGCGGACTACAATGAGCAGTTCTTC; CDR3: CASSRGADYNEQFF
J: TRBJ1-2; D: NA; size: few; V: TRBV4-2; DNA: TGTGCCAGCAGCCAAGCGATGGGGTCCACCTATGGCTACACCTTC; CDR3: CASSQAMGSTYGYTF
J: TRBJ2-3; D: NA; size: many; V: TRBV29-1; DNA: TGCAGCGTTGATAAAGGGGCCACAGATACGCAGTATTTT; CDR3: CSVDKGATDTQYF
J: TRBJ2-5; D: TRBD1; size: NA; V: TRBV7-9; DNA: TGTGCCAGCAGCAGATGGACAGGGCTCCAAGAGACCCAGTACTTC; CDR3: CASSRWTGLQETQYF
J: TRBJ1-6; D: NA; size: few; V: TRBV28; DNA: TGTGCCAGCAGTTTAGGTGGCGGGAAAGATTCACCCCTCCACTTT; CDR3: CASSLGGGKDSPLHF
J: TRBJ2-2; D: NA; size: few; V: TRBV28; DNA: TGTGCCAGCAGGCAAGCGCCCGGGGAGCTGTTTTTT; CDR3: CASRQAPGELFF
J: TRBJ2-7; D: NA; size: NA; V: TRBV10-3; DNA: TGTGCCATCAAACCCGAGACAGACCCACACGAGCAGTACTTC; CDR3: CAIKPETDPHEQYF
J: TRBJ2-3; D: TRBD2; size: NA; V: TRBV20-1; DNA: TGCAGTGCTCGACTAGCGGGAGCAGATACGCAGTATTTT; CDR3: CSARLAGADTQYF
J: TRBJ1-1; D: NA; size: NA; V: TRBV6-5; DNA: TGTGCCGTCCAAGGGGCCACGGGGAACACTGAAGCTTTCTTT; CDR3: CAVQGATGNTEAFF
J: TRBJ1-1; D: NA; size: NA; V: TRBV5-1; DNA: TGCGCCAGCAGCGTGGAAGGGGTGGGGAACACTGAAGCTTTCTTT; CDR3: CASSVEGVGNTEAFF
J: TRBJ2-7; D: NA; size: many; V: TRBV3-1; DNA: TGTGCCAGCAGCCAAGATTTGGTCAGACCCTACGAGCAGTACTTC; CDR3: CASSQDLVRPYEQYF
J: TRBJ1-4; D: NA; size: few; V: TRBV4-1; DNA: TGCGCCAGCAGCCAAGATAGGTCCAGGGCGACTAATGAAAAACTGTTTTTT; CDR3: CASSQDRSRATNEKLFF
J: TRBJ2-6; D: TRBD1; size: NA; V: TRBV12-3/TRBV12-4; DNA: TGTGCCAGCAGTCCAACGACAGGGAGACCTGGGGCCAACGTCCTGACTTTC; CDR3: CASSPTTGRPGANVLTF
J: TRBJ2-1; D: TRBD2; size: NA; V: TRBV6-5; DNA: TGTGCCAGCAGTCGGACTAGTGCCCTCTACAATGAGCAGTTCTTC; CDR3: CASSRTSALYNEQFF
J: TRBJ2-1; D: TRBD2; size: NA; V: TRBV12-3/TRBV12-4; DNA: TGTGCCAGCAGTTTTATTCGCGGGAGGGCCTTTGAGCAGTTCTTC; CDR3: CASSFIRGRAFEQFF